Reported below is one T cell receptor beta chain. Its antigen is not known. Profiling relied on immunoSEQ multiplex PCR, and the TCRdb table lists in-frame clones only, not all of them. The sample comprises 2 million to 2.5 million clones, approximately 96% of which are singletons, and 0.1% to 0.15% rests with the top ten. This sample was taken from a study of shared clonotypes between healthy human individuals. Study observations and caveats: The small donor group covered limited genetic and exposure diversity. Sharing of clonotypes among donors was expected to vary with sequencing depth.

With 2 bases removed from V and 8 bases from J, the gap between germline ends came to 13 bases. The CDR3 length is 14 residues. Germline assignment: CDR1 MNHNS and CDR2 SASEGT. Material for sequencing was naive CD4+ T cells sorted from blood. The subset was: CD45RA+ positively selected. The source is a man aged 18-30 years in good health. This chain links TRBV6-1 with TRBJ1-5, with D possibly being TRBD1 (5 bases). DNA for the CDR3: TGTGCCAGCAGTGAATCAGGGTGGAGGGAGCCCCAGCATTTT. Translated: CASSESGWREPQHF.